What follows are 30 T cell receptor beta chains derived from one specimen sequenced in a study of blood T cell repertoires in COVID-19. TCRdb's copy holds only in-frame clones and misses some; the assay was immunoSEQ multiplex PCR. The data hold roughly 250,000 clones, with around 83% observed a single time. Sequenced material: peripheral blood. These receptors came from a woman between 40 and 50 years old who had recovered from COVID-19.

CDR3 loop: CASSSGGNTEAFF. In DNA form, the CDR3 reads TGTGCCAGCAGCTCGGGGGGGAACACTGAAGCTTTCTTT. The gene calls are TRBV7-3 and TRBJ1-1; maybe TRBD1 (5 bases). The CDR3 is made up of 13 amino acids. Germline-derived CDR1 and CDR2 are SGHTA and FQGTGA. V was cut by 4 bases and J by 1 base, with 7 bases left in between. The full variable domain, with the rest looked up from reference TRBV7-3 and TRBJ1-1, is GAGVSQTPSNKVTEKGKYVELRCDPISGHTALYWYRQSLGQGPEFLIYFQGTGAADDSGLPNDRFFAVRPEGSVSTLKIQRTERGDSAVYLCASSSGGNTEAFFGQGTRLTVV.

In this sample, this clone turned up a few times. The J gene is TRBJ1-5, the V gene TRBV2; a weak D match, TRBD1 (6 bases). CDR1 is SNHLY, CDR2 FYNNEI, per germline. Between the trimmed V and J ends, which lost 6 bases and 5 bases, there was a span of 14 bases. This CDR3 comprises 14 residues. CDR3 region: CASSPTGRHQPQHF. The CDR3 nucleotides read TGTGCCAGCAGCCCGACAGGCAGGCATCAGCCCCAGCATTTT.

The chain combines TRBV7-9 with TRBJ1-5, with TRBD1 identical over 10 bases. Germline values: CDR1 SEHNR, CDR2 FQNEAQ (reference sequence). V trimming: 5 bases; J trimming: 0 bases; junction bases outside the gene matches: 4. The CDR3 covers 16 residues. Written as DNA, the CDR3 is TGTGCCAGCAGCCTGGGACAGGGGTATAGCAATCAGCCCCAGCATTTT. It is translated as CASSLGQGYSNQPQHF.

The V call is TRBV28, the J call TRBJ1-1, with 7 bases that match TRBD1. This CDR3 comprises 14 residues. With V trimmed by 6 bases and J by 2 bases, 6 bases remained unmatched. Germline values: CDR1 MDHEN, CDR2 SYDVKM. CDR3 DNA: TGTGCCAGCAGCCGAGGGGGCCGTAACACTGAAGCTTTCTTT. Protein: CASSRGGRNTEAFF. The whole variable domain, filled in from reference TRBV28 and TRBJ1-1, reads DVKVTQSSRYLVKRTGEKVFLECVQDMDHENMFWYRQDPGLGLRLIYFSYDVKMKEKGDIPEGYSVSREKKERFSLILESASTNQTSMYLCASSRGGRNTEAFFGQGTRLTVV.

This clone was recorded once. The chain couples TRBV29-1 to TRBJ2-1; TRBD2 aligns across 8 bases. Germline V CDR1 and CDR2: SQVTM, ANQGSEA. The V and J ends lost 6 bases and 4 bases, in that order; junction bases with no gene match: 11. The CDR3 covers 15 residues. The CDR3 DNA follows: TGCAGCGTCTCTTCAGGACTAGCCCGGTACAATGAGCAGTTCTTC. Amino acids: CSVSSGLARYNEQFF.

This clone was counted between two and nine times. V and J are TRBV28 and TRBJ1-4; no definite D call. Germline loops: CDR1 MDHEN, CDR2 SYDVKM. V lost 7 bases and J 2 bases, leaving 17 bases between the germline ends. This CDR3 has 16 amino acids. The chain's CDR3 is CASNPYSRGTNEKLFF. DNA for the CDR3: TGTGCCAGCAACCCTTACAGCCGTGGGACTAATGAAAAACTGTTTTTT.

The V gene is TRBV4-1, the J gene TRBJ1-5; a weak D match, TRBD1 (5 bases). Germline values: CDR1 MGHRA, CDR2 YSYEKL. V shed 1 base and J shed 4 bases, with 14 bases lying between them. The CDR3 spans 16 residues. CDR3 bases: TGCGCCAGCAGCCAAGTAGTGGGGCAGGGAAATCAGCCCCAGCATTTT. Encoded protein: CASSQVVGQGNQPQHF.

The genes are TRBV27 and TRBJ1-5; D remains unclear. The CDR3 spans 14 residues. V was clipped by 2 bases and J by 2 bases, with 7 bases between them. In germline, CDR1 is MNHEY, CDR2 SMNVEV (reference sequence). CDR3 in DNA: TGTGCCAGCAGTTTAAGGCGGGGCAATCAGCCCCAGCATTTT. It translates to CASSLRRGNQPQHF.

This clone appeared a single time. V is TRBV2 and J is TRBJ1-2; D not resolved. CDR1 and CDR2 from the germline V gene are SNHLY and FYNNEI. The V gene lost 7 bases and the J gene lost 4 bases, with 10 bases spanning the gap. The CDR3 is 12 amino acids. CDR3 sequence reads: CASIENPYGYTF. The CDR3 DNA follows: TGTGCCAGCATAGAGAACCCCTATGGCTACACCTTC.

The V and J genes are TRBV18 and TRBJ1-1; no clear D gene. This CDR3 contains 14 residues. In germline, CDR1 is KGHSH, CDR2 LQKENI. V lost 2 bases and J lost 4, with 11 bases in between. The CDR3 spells CASSPTTVRTEAFF. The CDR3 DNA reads TGTGCCAGCTCACCAACAACAGTGCGCACTGAAGCTTTCTTT.

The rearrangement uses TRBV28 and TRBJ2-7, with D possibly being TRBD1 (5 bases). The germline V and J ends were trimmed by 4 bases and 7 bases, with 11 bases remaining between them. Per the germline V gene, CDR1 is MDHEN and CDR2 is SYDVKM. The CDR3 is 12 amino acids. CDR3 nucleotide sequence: TGTGCCAGCAGTTATGGGGCGAGAGAGCAGTACTTC. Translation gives CASSYGAREQYF.

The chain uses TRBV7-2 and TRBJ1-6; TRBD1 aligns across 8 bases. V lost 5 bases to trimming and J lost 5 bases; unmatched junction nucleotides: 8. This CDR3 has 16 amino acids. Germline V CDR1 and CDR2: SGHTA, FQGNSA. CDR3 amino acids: CASSRRQGTNNSPLHF. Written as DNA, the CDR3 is TGTGCCAGCAGCCGCAGACAGGGGACGAATAATTCACCCCTCCACTTT. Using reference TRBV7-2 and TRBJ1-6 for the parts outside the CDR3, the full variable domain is GAGVSQSPSNKVTEKGKDVELRCDPISGHTALYWYRQSLGQGLEFLIYFQGNSAPDKSGLPSDRFSAERTGGSVSTLTIQRTQQEDSAVYLCASSRRQGTNNSPLHFGNGTRLTVT.

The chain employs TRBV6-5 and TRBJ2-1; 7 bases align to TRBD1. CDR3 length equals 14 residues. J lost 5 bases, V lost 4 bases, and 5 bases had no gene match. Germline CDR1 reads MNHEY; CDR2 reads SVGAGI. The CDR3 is CASSLTGSHNEQFF. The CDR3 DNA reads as TGTGCCAGCAGTTTGACAGGGTCGCACAATGAGCAGTTCTTC.

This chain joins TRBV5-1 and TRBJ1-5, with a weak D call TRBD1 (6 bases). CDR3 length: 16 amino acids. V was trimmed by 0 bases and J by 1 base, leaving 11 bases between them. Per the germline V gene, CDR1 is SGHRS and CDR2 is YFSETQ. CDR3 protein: CASSLGIQGSNQPQHF. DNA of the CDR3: TGCGCCAGCAGCTTGGGAATCCAGGGGAGCAATCAGCCCCAGCATTTT.

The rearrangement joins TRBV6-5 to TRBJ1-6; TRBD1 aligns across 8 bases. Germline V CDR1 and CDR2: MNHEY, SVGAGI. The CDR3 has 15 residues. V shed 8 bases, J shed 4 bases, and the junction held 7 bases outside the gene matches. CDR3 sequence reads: CASSTGGGYNSPLHF. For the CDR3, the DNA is TGTGCCAGCTCCACAGGGGGGGGGTATAATTCACCCCTCCACTTT.

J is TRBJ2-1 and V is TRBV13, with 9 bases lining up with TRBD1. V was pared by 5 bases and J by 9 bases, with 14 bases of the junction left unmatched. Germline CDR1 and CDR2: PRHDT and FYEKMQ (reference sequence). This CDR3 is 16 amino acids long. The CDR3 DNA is TGTGCCAGCAGCCAAGTAGGGACAGGGTATAAGGCTGAGCAGTTCTTC. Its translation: CASSQVGTGYKAEQFF.

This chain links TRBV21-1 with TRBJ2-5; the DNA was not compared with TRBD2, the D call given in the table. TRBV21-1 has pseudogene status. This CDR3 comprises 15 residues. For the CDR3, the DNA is TGTGCCAGCAGAGTTTTTCGGGGTGGAGGAGAGACCCAGTACTTC. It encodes CASRVFRGGGETQYF.

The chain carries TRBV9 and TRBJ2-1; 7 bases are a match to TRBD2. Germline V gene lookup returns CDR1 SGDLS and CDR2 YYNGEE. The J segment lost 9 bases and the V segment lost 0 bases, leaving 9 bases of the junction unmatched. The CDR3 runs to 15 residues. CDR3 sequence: CASSVAGGGSVEQFF. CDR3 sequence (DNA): TGTGCCAGCAGCGTAGCTGGCGGGGGATCGGTTGAGCAGTTCTTC.

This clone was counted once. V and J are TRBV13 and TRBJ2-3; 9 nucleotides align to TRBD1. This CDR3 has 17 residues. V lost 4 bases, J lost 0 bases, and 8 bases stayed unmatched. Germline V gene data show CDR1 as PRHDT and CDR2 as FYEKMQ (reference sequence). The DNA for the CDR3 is TGTGCCAGCAGCTCGTGGACAGGGGACACTAGCACAGATACGCAGTATTTT. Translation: CASSSWTGDTSTDTQYF.

The CDR3 region is CAIAPSGRGIEKLFF. CDR3 in DNA: TGTGCCATCGCCCCCTCCGGCAGGGGGATTGAAAAACTGTTTTTT. The rearrangement links TRBV10-3 to TRBJ1-4, with 7 positions matching TRBD1. V shed 8 bases, J shed 7 bases, and the junction held 13 bases outside the gene matches. Looked up from germline, CDR1 is ENHRY and CDR2 is SYGVKD. The CDR3 contains 15 residues.

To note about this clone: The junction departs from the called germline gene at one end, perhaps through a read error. CDR3 DNA sequence: TGTACCAGCAGCTTCGGGACTAGCGGTTCCTGGGAGCAGTACTTC. Amino acids: CTSSFGTSGSWEQYF. The J gene is TRBJ2-7, the V gene TRBV11-3, with 11 bases identical to TRBD2. Germline V CDR1 and CDR2: SGHNT, YENEEA. The CDR3 is made up of 15 amino acids.

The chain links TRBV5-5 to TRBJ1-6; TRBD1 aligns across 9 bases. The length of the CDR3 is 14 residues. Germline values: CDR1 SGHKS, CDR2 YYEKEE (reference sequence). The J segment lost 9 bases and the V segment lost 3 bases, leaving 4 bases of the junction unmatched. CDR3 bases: TGTGCCAGCAGCTCGACAGGGGGAAGTTCACCCCTCCACTTT. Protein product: CASSSTGGSSPLHF. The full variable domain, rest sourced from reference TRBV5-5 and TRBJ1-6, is DAGVTQSPTHLIKTRGQQVTLRCSPISGHKSVSWYQQVLGQGPQFIFQYYEKEERGRGNFPDRFSARQFPNYSSELNVNALLLGDSALYLCASSSTGGSSPLHFGNGTRLTVT.

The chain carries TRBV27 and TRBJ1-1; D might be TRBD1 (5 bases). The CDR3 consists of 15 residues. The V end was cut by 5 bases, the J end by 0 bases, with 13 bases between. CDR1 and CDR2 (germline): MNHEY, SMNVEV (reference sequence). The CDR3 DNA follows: TGTGCCAGCAGTCCCATTGCAGGGATGAACACTGAAGCTTTCTTT. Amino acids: CASSPIAGMNTEAFF.

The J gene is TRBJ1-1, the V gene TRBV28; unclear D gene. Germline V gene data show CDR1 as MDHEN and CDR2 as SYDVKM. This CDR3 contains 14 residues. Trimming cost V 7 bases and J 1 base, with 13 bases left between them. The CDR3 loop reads CASTILPRNTEAFF. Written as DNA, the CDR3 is TGTGCCAGCACCATCCTCCCCAGGAACACTGAAGCTTTCTTT.

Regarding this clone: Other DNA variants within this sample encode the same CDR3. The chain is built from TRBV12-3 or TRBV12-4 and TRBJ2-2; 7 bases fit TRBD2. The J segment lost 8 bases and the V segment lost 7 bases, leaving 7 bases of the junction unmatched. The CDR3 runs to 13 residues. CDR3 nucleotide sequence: TGTGCCAGCACCCGGACTAGTTCTGGGGAGCTGTTTTTT. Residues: CASTRTSSGELFF.

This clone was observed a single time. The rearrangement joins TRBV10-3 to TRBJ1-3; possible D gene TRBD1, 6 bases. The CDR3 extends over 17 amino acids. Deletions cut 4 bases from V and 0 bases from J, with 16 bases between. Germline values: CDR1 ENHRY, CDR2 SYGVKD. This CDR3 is CAISGRGATYSGNTIYF. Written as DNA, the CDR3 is TGTGCCATCAGTGGCAGGGGTGCCACATACTCTGGAAACACCATATATTTT.

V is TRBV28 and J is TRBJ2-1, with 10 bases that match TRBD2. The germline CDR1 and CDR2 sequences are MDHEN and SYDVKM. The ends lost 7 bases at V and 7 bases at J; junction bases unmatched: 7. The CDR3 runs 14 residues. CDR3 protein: CASIHLAGVNEQFF. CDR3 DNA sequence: TGTGCCAGCATCCACCTAGCGGGGGTAAATGAGCAGTTCTTC.

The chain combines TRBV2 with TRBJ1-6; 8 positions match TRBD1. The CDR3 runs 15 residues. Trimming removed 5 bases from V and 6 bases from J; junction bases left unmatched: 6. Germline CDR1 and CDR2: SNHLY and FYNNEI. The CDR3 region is CASSRQGRSNSPLHF. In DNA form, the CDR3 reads TGTGCCAGCAGTCGACAGGGGAGAAGTAATTCACCCCTCCACTTT.

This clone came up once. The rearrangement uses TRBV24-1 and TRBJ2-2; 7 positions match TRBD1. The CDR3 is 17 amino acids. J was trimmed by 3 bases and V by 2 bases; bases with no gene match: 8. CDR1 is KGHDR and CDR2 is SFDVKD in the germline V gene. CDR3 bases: TGTGCCACCAGTGATTACCGACAGGGTTATGACACCGGGGAGCTGTTTTTT. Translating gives CATSDYRQGYDTGELFF.

The CDR3 spells CASSPGVAGSTDTQYF. DNA of the CDR3: TGTGCCAGCAGCCCTGGGGTAGCGGGAAGCACAGATACGCAGTATTTT. V gene TRBV7-7 combines with J gene TRBJ2-3, with TRBD2 matching 8 bases. The germline V gene encodes CDR1 SSHAT and CDR2 FNYEAQ (reference sequence). After removal of 5 bases from V and 0 bases from J, the junction contained 7 bases not matched to a gene. This CDR3 contains 16 residues.